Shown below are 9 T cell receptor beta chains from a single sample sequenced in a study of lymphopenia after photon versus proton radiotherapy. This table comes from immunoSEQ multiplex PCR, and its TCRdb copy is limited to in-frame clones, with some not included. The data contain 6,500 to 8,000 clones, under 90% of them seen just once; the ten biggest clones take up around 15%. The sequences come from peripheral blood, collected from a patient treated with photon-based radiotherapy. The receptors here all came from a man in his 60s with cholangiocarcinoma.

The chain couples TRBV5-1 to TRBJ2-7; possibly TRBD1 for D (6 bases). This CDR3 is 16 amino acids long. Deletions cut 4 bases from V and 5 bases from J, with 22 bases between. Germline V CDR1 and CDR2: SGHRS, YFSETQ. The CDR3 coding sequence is TGCGCCAGCAGCATCCAACAGGGATCGGTCGGGGACGAGCAGTACTTC. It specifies CASSIQQGSVGDEQYF.

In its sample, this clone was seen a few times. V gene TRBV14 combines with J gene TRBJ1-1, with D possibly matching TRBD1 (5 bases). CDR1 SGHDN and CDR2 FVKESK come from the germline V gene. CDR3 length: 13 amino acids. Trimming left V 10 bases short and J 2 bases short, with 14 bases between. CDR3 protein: CATKRGLNTEAFF. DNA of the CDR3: TGTGCCACCAAACGGGGACTCAACACTGAAGCTTTCTTT.

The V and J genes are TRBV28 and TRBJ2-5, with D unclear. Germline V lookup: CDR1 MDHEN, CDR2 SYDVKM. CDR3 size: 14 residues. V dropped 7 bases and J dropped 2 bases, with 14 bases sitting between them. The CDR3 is CASTPWAEQETQYF. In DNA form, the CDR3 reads TGTGCCAGCACCCCTTGGGCGGAACAAGAGACCCAGTACTTC.

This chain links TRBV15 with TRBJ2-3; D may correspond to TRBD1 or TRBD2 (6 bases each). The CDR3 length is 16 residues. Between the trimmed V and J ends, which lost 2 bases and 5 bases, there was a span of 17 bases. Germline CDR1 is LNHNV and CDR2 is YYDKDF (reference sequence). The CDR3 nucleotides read TGTGCCACCAGCAGAACCCGAGCTGGAGGGGGAGATACGCAGTATTTT. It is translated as CATSRTRAGGGDTQYF.

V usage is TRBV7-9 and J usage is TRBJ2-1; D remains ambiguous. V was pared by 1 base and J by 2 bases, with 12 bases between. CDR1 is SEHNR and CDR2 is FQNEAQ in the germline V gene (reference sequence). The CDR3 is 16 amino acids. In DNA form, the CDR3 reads TGTGCCAGCAGCTTAGTCTCTCCGGACCCCTACAATGAGCAGTTCTTC. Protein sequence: CASSLVSPDPYNEQFF.

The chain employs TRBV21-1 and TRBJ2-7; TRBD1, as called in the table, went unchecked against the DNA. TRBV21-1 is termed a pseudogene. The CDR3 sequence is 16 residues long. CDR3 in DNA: TGTGCCAGCCGCGTCCCGTCAGGGGGCGCAATGAACGAGCAGTACTTC. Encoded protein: CASRVPSGGAMNEQYF.

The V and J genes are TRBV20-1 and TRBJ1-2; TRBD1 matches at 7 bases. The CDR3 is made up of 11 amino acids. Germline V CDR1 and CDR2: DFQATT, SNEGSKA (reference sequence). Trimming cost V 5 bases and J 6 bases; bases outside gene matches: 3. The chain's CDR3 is CSAAGTDGYTF. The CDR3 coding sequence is TGCAGTGCTGCCGGGACAGATGGCTACACCTTC.

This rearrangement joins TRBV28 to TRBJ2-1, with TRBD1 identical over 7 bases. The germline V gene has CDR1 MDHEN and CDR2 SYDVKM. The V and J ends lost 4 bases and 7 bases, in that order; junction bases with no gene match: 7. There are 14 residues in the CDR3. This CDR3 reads CASSSGQDRNEQFF. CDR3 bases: TGTGCCAGCAGTTCCGGACAGGATCGGAATGAGCAGTTCTTC.

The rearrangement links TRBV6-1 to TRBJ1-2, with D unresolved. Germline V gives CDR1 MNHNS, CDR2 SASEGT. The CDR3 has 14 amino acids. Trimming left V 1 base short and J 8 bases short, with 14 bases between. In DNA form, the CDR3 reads TGTGCCAGCAGTGAAGACGCGGGATCCTGGGGCTACACCTTC. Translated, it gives CASSEDAGSWGYTF.